This T cell receptor beta chain was captured in a study of OX40 agonist ivuxolimab in advanced cancers. Study-level findings and limits: There were, on average, more expanded clones in CD8+ T cells than in CD4+.

Sequencing used immunoSEQ multiplex PCR; TCRdb keeps in-frame clones, though not all of them. The data contain around 65,000 clones, approximately 89% of them seen just once; the ten biggest clones take up about 12%. As concerns this clone: Its antigen is not identified.

Specimen: CD4+ or CD8+ T cells sorted from blood, collected in a trial of the OX40 agonist ivuxolimab. The source is an adult with an advanced solid tumor such as melanoma, head and neck, liver or kidney cancer.

The CDR3 loop reads CASSERGLYEQYF. In DNA form, the CDR3 reads TGCGCCAGCAGTGAAAGGGGGCTGTACGAGCAGTACTTC. V is TRBV10-2 and J is TRBJ2-7, with 7 bases that match TRBD1. The germline gives CDR1 WSHSY, CDR2 SAAADI. This CDR3 is built from 13 residues. The trim removed 3 bases at V and 4 bases at J, leaving 3 bases unmatched.